This T cell receptor beta chain was captured by sequencing in a study of Tregs in tolerant kidney transplant recipients. Notes on the study in general: Donor-specific Treg expansion exceeded global Treg expansion in tolerant patients, suggesting antigen drive. Some patients' samples used different primers over time, so nucleotide sequences weren't comparable.

The ends were cut back, 1 base at V and 3 bases at J, with 7 bases in the middle. The CDR3 spans 13 residues. Germline values: CDR1 SEHNR, CDR2 FQNEAQ (reference sequence). Using immunoSEQ multiplex PCR, the repertoire was profiled, and TCRdb retains in-frame clones only, with some absent. This sample carries 100,000 to 130,000 clones, around 87% of them seen once, and the ten largest clones take 0.34%. Remarks on this clone: What it binds is unknown.

Unstimulated regulatory T cells (CD4+CD25+CD127-), CD4+CD25- non-regulatory cells, CD4 and CD8 cells were FACS-sorted from thawed PBMCs. The sequencing here drew on CD4+ T cells from blood, taken before the transplant. The chain links TRBV7-9 to TRBJ2-7; D ambiguous. The sequence was collected from a human donor who received a combined kidney and bone marrow transplant. The CDR3 nucleotides read TGTGCCAGCAGCTTAGTGGCCAACTACGAGCAGTACTTC. Protein: CASSLVANYEQYF.